Here is one T cell receptor beta chain with its context. Its antigen is unknown. The data were obtained in a study of shared clonotypes between healthy human individuals. Across the study: A couple of female and a few male donors aged 18 to 49 were enrolled. Study-level results: In a handful of donors, about 5% of naive CD4 clonotypes appeared in common. Exclusively blood specimens were collected; tissue repertoires likely differ.

The repertoire was sequenced with immunoSEQ multiplex PCR; TCRdb's copy has only in-frame clones and lacks some. This table has about 650,000 clones, about 95% appearing once. The CDR3 is 16 amino acids. The V and J ends lost 0 bases and 4 bases, in that order; junction bases with no gene match: 7. Germline V gene lookup returns CDR1 MGHRA and CDR2 YSYEKL. CD8 cells classed as naive were CD45RO-negative and positively selected for CCR7, excluding terminally differentiated effector memory CD45RA+ cells. The specimen sequenced was naive CD8+ T cells sorted from blood. The sequence came from a woman aged 25 to 45 in good health. The chain joins TRBV4-1 to TRBJ2-7; TRBD2 agrees at 9 bases. CDR3 sequence (DNA): TGCGCCAGCAGCCAAGACTTGGGCGGGAGGGGTTACGAGCAGTACTTC. It codes for CASSQDLGGRGYEQYF.